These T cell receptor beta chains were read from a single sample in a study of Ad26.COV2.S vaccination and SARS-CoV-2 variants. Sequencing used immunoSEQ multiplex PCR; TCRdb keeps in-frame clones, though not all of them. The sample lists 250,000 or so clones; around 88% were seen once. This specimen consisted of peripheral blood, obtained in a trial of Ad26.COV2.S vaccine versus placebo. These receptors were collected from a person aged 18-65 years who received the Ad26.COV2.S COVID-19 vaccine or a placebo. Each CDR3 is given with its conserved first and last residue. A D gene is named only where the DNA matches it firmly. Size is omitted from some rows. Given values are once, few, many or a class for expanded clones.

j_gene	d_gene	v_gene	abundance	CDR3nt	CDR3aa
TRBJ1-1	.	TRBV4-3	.	TGCGCCAGCAGCCCAAATCGGGGGATCACTGAAGCTTTCTTT	CASSPNRGITEAFF
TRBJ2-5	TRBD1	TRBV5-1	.	TGCGCCAGCAGCCGACAGGGCTACCAAGAGACCCAGTACTTC	CASSRQGYQETQYF
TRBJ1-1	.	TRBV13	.	TGTGCCAGCAGCTTCTCAGGTTTTGTAGGAACAGGGAACACTGAAGCTTTCTTT	CASSFSGFVGTGNTEAFF
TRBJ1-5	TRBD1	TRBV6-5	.	TGTGCCAGCAGCTCTGACAGGGCCAGGAATCAGCCCCAGCATTTT	CASSSDRARNQPQHF
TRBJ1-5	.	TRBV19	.	TGTGCCAGCGCTATAGCGGCAGCTAATCAGCCCCAGCATTTT	CASAIAAANQPQHF
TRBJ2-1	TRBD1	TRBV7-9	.	TGTGCCAGCAGCTTAGGACCCCGGGACAGGGACTACAATGAGCAGTTCTTC	CASSLGPRDRDYNEQFF
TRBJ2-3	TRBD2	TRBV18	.	TGTGCCAGCTCACCAAAAAATAGCGGGAGATTGGTAGATACGCAGTATTTT	CASSPKNSGRLVDTQYF
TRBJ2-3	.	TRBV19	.	TGTGCCAGTAAGGTGGCCTCGAGCACAGATACGCAGTATTTT	CASKVASSTDTQYF
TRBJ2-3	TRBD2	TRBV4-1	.	TGCGCCAGCAGCCAAGATTCTAGCGGGGGGCCGAGCACAGATACGCAGTATTTT	CASSQDSSGGPSTDTQYF
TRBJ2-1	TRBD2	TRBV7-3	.	TGTGCCAGCAGCTTAAGACTAGCGGGACACAATGAGCAGTTCTTC	CASSLRLAGHNEQFF
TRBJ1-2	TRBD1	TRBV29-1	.	TGCAGCGTTGAACCGGTAGGACAGGGCCAATACGGGTATGGCTACACCTTC	CSVEPVGQGQYGYGYTF
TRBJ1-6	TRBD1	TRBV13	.	TGTGCCAGCAGCCATCAGGGGGGGAATTCACCCCTCCACTTT	CASSHQGGNSPLHF
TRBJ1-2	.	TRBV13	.	TGTGCCAGCAGCCTCTCAAGCGATGGCTACACCTTC	CASSLSSDGYTF
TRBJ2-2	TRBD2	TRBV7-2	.	TGTGCCAGCGGCACCCTTAGCGGGAGGGCGGGCACCGGGGAGCTGTTTTTT	CASGTLSGRAGTGELFF
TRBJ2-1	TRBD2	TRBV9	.	TGTGCCAGCAGCCTAGGGACTAGCGGCAAGTACAATGAGCAGTTCTTC	CASSLGTSGKYNEQFF
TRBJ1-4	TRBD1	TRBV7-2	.	TGTGCCAGCAGCTTAAAGGTGGCAGGGGGAAAACTGTTTTTT	CASSLKVAGGKLFF
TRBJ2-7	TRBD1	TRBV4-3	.	TGCGCCAGCAGCCAAGGGAGGACAGGATATTACGTGGAGCAGTACTTC	CASSQGRTGYYVEQYF
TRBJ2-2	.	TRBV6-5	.	TGTGCCAGCAGGAGGGATAATCTCGGGGAGCTGTTTTTT	CASRRDNLGELFF
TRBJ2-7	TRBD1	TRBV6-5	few	TGTGCCAGCAGTTACGTTCAGGGGGCCACGTACGAGCAGTACTTC	CASSYVQGATYEQYF
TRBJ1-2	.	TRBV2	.	TGTGCCAGCAGGCGGGACGGTAACTATGGCTACACCTTC	CASRRDGNYGYTF
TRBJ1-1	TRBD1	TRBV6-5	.	TGTGCCAGCAGTTTGGCGGGACAGAGTGAAGCTTTCTTT	CASSLAGQSEAFF
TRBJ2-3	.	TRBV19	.	TGTGCCAGTAGTCTAGAGGACAGAACCACAGATACGCAGTATTTT	CASSLEDRTTDTQYF
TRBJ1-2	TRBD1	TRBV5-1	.	TGCGCCAGCAGCTTGGCGCCTTCAGGGGGCCAGGGCTACACCTTC	CASSLAPSGGQGYTF
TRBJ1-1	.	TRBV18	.	TGTGCCAGCTCCCTTCAACCTACAGGGAACACTGAAGCTTTCTTT	CASSLQPTGNTEAFF
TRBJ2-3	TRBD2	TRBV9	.	TGTGCCAGCAGCCTCGGGGGGACAGATACGCAGTATTTT	CASSLGGTDTQYF
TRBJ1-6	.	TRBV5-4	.	TGTGCCAGCAGCTTTGAAAGGACCTATAATTCACCCCTCCACTTT	CASSFERTYNSPLHF
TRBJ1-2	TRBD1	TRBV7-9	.	TGTGCCAGCAGTTTTGCTGACAGGGTCTATGGCTACACCTTC	CASSFADRVYGYTF
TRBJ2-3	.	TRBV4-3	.	TGCGCCAGCAGCCAAAATCCCTATGGCAGATACACAGATACGCAGTATTTT	CASSQNPYGRYTDTQYF
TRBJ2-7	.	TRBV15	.	TGTGCCACCAGCAGAGTTGGGGGGGGGCCGTACGAGCAGTACTTC	CATSRVGGGPYEQYF
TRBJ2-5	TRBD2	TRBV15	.	TGTGCCACCAGCAGACAACCCGTCCTCCGCGGGGGGGACCAAGAGACCCAGTACTTC	CATSRQPVLRGGDQETQYF
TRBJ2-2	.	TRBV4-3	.	TGCGCCAGCAGCCAAGATCGTGCAGGGGCGACCACCGGGGAGCTGTTTTTT	CASSQDRAGATTGELFF